The 30 T cell receptor beta chains in this list originate from one sample, sequenced in a study of graft-versus-host responses after intestinal transplantation. Profiling relied on immunoSEQ multiplex PCR, and the TCRdb table lists in-frame clones only, not all of them. Here the sample spans 65,000 to 90,000 clones, roughly 90% being singletons. No antigen has been identified for these receptors. The input for sequencing was unstimulated CD8+ T cells sorted from spleen or lymph node cells, taken before transplant. The receptors stem from a human donor who was the organ donor for an intestinal transplant.

In its sample, this clone was seen once. The V call is TRBV11-2, the J call TRBJ1-1, with a possible D match to TRBD1 (5 bases). This CDR3 region has 14 residues. V shed 1 base and J shed 0 bases, with 6 bases lying between them. Germline CDR1 and CDR2: SGHAT and FQNNGV. The chain's CDR3 is CASSLGTLNTEAFF. The CDR3 DNA reads TGTGCCAGCAGCTTAGGGACATTGAACACTGAAGCTTTCTTT.

V is TRBV29-1 and J is TRBJ1-2; tentative D call: TRBD1 (5 bases). V was pared by 4 bases and J by 7 bases, with 10 bases between. CDR1 and CDR2 (germline): SQVTM, ANQGSEA. This CDR3 is built from 11 residues. The DNA for the CDR3 is TGCAGCGTTGCCGGGACTTCTGGCTACACCTTC. Amino acid sequence: CSVAGTSGYTF.

V and J are TRBV10-3 and TRBJ2-1; 7 nucleotides align to TRBD2. The ends lost 1 base at V and 5 bases at J; junction bases unmatched: 8. Germline CDR1 ENHRY, CDR2 SYGVKD. CDR3 length equals 16 residues. The CDR3 nucleotides read TGTGCCATCAGTGAGTTTGGGGGAGGGGCCGACAATGAGCAGTTCTTC. It specifies CAISEFGGGADNEQFF.

This chain joins TRBV27 and TRBJ2-7; weak D call: TRBD2 (6 bases). V dropped 0 bases and J dropped 3 bases, with 15 bases sitting between them. Germline values: CDR1 MNHEY, CDR2 SMNVEV (reference sequence). CDR3 length: 16 amino acids. The CDR3, as DNA: TGTGCCAGCAGTTTATCGGGGGGAACCGCAAACTACGAGCAGTACTTC. As protein: CASSLSGGTANYEQYF.

This clone came up once. This chain links TRBV6-5 with TRBJ1-5; D is perhaps TRBD1 (5 bases). Per the germline V gene, CDR1 is MNHEY and CDR2 is SVGAGI. This CDR3 region has 14 residues. V was pared by 6 bases and J by 2 bases, with 11 bases between. CDR3 in amino acids: CASSHGGGNQPQHF. CDR3 bases: TGTGCCAGCAGCCACGGGGGGGGCAATCAGCCCCAGCATTTT.

The rearrangement joins TRBV19 to TRBJ2-5, with TRBD2 identical over 14 bases. V was clipped by 5 bases and J by 9 bases; unmatched bases: 8. From germline, CDR1 is LNHDA and CDR2 SQIVND (reference sequence). The CDR3 is 15 amino acids. In DNA form, the CDR3 reads TGTGCCAGTAGTCCCTCGGGACTAGCGGGGGAGGCCCAGTACTTC. This translates into CASSPSGLAGEAQYF. Variable domain in full (rest from reference TRBV19 and TRBJ2-5): DGGITQSPKYLFRKEGQNVTLSCEQNLNHDAMYWYRQDPGQGLRLIYYSQIVNDFQKGDIAEGYSVSREKKESFPLTVTSAQKNPTAFYLCASSPSGLAGEAQYFGPGTRLLVL.

For the CDR3, the DNA is TGTGCCAGCAGCTCGCAGGGTGGGCCTGGAAACACCATATATTTT. It specifies CASSSQGGPGNTIYF. V and J are TRBV11-2 and TRBJ1-3; TRBD1 might be the D (5 bases). The V gene lost 4 bases and the J gene lost 2 bases, with 12 bases spanning the gap. This CDR3 spans 15 amino acids. In germline, CDR1 is SGHAT, CDR2 FQNNGV.

This chain joins TRBV28 and TRBJ1-4; D gene ambiguous. This CDR3 has 16 residues. Germline-derived CDR1 and CDR2 are MDHEN and SYDVKM. V gave up 4 bases and J gave up 6 bases, with 18 bases separating them. CDR3 loop: CASSSASIVLDEKLFF. Here the CDR3 DNA reads TGTGCCAGCAGTTCCGCCTCAATAGTTCTAGATGAAAAACTGTTTTTT.

This clone was seen a handful of times. The genes are TRBV19 and TRBJ1-1; 10 bases map to TRBD1. Germline V gene lookup returns CDR1 LNHDA and CDR2 SQIVND (reference sequence). The CDR3 is made up of 14 amino acids. Losses at the gene ends were 3 bases for V and 6 bases for J; bases not matched to a gene: 4. The CDR3 loop is CASSMGQGFAEAFF. For the CDR3, the DNA is TGTGCCAGTAGTATGGGACAGGGGTTCGCTGAAGCTTTCTTT.

The chain joins TRBV6-6 to TRBJ2-3; D not resolved. V lost 6 bases to trimming and J lost 6 bases, with 10 bases between them. Germline V gene data show CDR1 as MNHNY and CDR2 as SVGAGI (reference sequence). The CDR3 runs to 12 residues. The CDR3 DNA sequence: TGTGCCAGCAGACCTGGAGCTGATACGCAGTATTTT. Translated, it gives CASRPGADTQYF.

CDR3 nucleotide sequence: TGCAGCGTTGGCGGGTGGCAGGGGGTAGGGGAGACCCAGTACTTC. This sequence encodes CSVGGWQGVGETQYF. The V gene is TRBV29-1, the J gene TRBJ2-5; 7 nucleotides align to TRBD1. The CDR3 sequence is 15 residues long. CDR1 and CDR2 (germline): SQVTM, ANQGSEA. V shed 4 bases, J shed 5 bases, and the junction held 13 bases outside the gene matches. Complete variable domain (other parts from reference TRBV29-1 and TRBJ2-5): SAVISQKPSRDICQRGTSLTIQCQVDSQVTMMFWYRQQPGQSLTLIATANQGSEATYESGFVIDKFPISRPNLTFSTLTVSNMSPEDSSIYLCSVGGWQGVGETQYFGPGTRLLVL.

The V and J genes are TRBV13 and TRBJ2-1; no clear D gene. V was trimmed by 5 bases and J by 5 bases, leaving 7 bases between them. The CDR3 loop spans 12 amino acids. Germline V gene data show CDR1 as PRHDT and CDR2 as FYEKMQ (reference sequence). CDR3 sequence: CASSPTHNEQFF. In DNA, the CDR3 is TGTGCCAGCAGCCCAACTCACAATGAGCAGTTCTTC.

J is TRBJ2-7 and V is TRBV13; possibly TRBD1 for D (6 bases). V was pared by 2 bases and J by 5 bases, with 13 bases between. The CDR3 covers 14 residues. The germline CDR1 and CDR2 sequences are PRHDT and FYEKMQ (reference sequence). CDR3 DNA sequence: TGTGCCAGCAGCTTATACAGGGACCATCACGAGCAGTACTTC. Protein: CASSLYRDHHEQYF.

This chain uses TRBV7-6 with TRBJ2-3; possible D gene TRBD2, 7 bases. The CDR3 consists of 15 residues. The germline gives CDR1 SGHVS, CDR2 FNYEAQ. With 5 bases removed from V and 1 base from J, the gap between germline ends came to 13 bases. CDR3 amino acids: CASSNRGAGTDTQYF. The CDR3 DNA reads TGTGCCAGCAGCAACCGGGGGGCCGGCACAGATACGCAGTATTTT.

The chain employs TRBV6-1 and TRBJ1-1; D not resolved. Trimming left V 4 bases short and J 1 base short, with 7 bases between. Germline V gene sequence: CDR1 MNHNS, CDR2 SASEGT. This CDR3 region has 13 residues. The CDR3 here is CASSAGWNTEAFF. Written as DNA, the CDR3 is TGTGCCAGCAGTGCAGGCTGGAACACTGAAGCTTTCTTT.

This chain links TRBV4-2 with TRBJ1-2; a possible D gene is TRBD1 (6 bases). V dropped 0 bases and J dropped 6 bases, with 17 bases sitting between them. Germline V lookup: CDR1 LGHNA, CDR2 YNFKEQ. The CDR3 has 16 amino acids. For the CDR3, the DNA is TGTGCCAGCAGCCAAGATCAAGGGGGTTATCGGAATGGCTACACCTTC. Protein product: CASSQDQGGYRNGYTF.

The V call is TRBV7-9, the J call TRBJ2-7; TRBD1 is a possible D gene (6 bases). CDR1 and CDR2 from the germline V gene are SEHNR and FQNEAQ (reference sequence). CDR3 length: 13 amino acids. V dropped 8 bases and J dropped 1 base, with 12 bases sitting between them. CDR3 bases: TGTGCCAGCCAGGGGATTGTGTCCTACGAGCAGTACTTC. This translates into CASQGIVSYEQYF.

V gene TRBV4-3 combines with J gene TRBJ1-1; D possibly corresponds to TRBD1 (5 bases). This CDR3 contains 15 residues. The germline V gene encodes CDR1 LGHNA and CDR2 YSLEER. Trimming removed 2 bases at V and 11 bases at J, with 21 bases between. CDR3 in amino acids: CASSQTFRRDPWAFF. The CDR3 bases are TGCGCCAGCAGCCAAACCTTTCGGAGGGACCCTTGGGCTTTCTTT.

V is TRBV2 and J is TRBJ1-1, with 7 bases that match TRBD1. Germline lookup yields CDR1 SNHLY and CDR2 FYNNEI. The CDR3 extends over 10 amino acids. J was trimmed by 10 bases and V by 10 bases; bases with no gene match: 6. The CDR3 DNA sequence: TGTGCCACCATTACAGGGGTAGCTTTCTTT. Protein: CATITGVAFF.

This chain uses TRBV6-6 with TRBJ1-5; D unresolved. The CDR3 runs 14 residues. Between the trimmed V and J ends, which lost 2 bases and 6 bases, there was a span of 11 bases. Germline V CDR1 and CDR2: MNHNY, SVGAGI (reference sequence). CDR3 amino acids: CASSYPGVTQPQHF. DNA of the CDR3: TGTGCCAGCAGTTACCCGGGAGTCACTCAGCCCCAGCATTTT.

This rearrangement joins TRBV2 to TRBJ2-7, with D unclear. V lost 7 bases and J lost 2, with 9 bases in between. The germline CDR1 and CDR2 sequences are SNHLY and FYNNEI. This CDR3 is 12 amino acids long. CDR3 region: CASIGTAYEQYF. The CDR3 region has the DNA TGTGCCAGCATCGGCACAGCCTACGAGCAGTACTTC.

This chain uses TRBV4-3 with TRBJ2-1; 12 positions agree with TRBD2. The CDR3 runs 16 residues. The V gene's germline CDR1 is LGHNA and CDR2 YSLEER. Trimming cost V 3 bases and J 12 bases; bases outside gene matches: 12. CDR3 loop: CASSHHSTSGGFGQFF. The CDR3 DNA follows: TGCGCCAGCAGCCACCATTCTACTAGCGGGGGGTTTGGGCAGTTCTTC.

The chain is built from TRBV12-5 and TRBJ2-7; D is undetermined. The germline gives CDR1 LGHNT, CDR2 FRNRAP. The germline V and J ends were trimmed by 4 bases and 4 bases, with 5 bases remaining between them. The CDR3 is 11 residues long. The CDR3 DNA is TGTGCTAGTGGTTACTCATACGAGCAGTACTTC. This codes for CASGYSYEQYF. Combining the CDR3 with reference TRBV12-5 and TRBJ2-7 gives the whole variable domain DARVTQTPRHKVTEMGQEVTMRCQPILGHNTVFWYRQTMMQGLELLAYFRNRAPLDDSGMPKDRFSAEMPDATLATLKIQPSEPRDSAVYFCASGYSYEQYFGPGTRLTVT.

This chain joins TRBV5-1 and TRBJ2-1, with 10 bases matching TRBD2. V trimming: 4 bases; J trimming: 4 bases; junction bases outside the gene matches: 14. The CDR3 contains 18 residues. Germline V gene data show CDR1 as SGHRS and CDR2 as YFSETQ. CDR3 sequence reads: CASSPMTPSGGTYNEQFF. The CDR3 DNA sequence: TGCGCCAGCAGCCCGATGACACCTAGCGGGGGAACTTACAATGAGCAGTTCTTC.

This rearrangement joins TRBV19 to TRBJ2-5; TRBD2 matches 7 bases. Germline CDR1 is LNHDA and CDR2 is SQIVND (reference sequence). This CDR3 is built from 15 residues. V trimming: 1 base; J trimming: 5 bases; junction bases outside the gene matches: 7. For the CDR3, the DNA is TGTGCCAGTAGTATAGTCGCCCTAGCGGCGGAGACCCAGTACTTC. Translating gives CASSIVALAAETQYF.

The chain carries TRBV13 and TRBJ1-4; D is ambiguous. In germline, CDR1 is PRHDT, CDR2 FYEKMQ (reference sequence). With 5 bases removed from V and 10 bases from J, the gap between germline ends came to 20 bases. The CDR3 is made up of 15 amino acids. CDR3 loop: CASSTAGPRVGKLFF. The CDR3 DNA follows: TGTGCCAGCAGCACGGCCGGGCCGCGGGTCGGAAAACTGTTTTTT. Filled out from reference TRBV13 and TRBJ1-4, the complete variable domain reads AAGVIQSPRHLIKEKRETATLKCYPIPRHDTVYWYQQGPGQDPQFLISFYEKMQSDKGSIPDRFSAQQFSDYHSELNMSSLELGDSALYFCASSTAGPRVGKLFFGSGTQLSVL.

V usage is TRBV4-3 and J usage is TRBJ1-2, with 10 bases identical to TRBD1. The CDR3 length is 15 residues. Germline-derived CDR1 and CDR2 are LGHNA and YSLEER. V shed 0 bases, J shed 4 bases, and the junction held 2 bases outside the gene matches. The CDR3, as DNA: TGCGCCAGCAGCCAAGATTGGACAGGGGGCTATGGCTACACCTTC. Encoded protein: CASSQDWTGGYGYTF.

The chain uses TRBV28 and TRBJ2-3; TRBD2 matches 13 bases. This CDR3 spans 20 amino acids. V trimming: 3 bases; J trimming: 2 bases; junction bases outside the gene matches: 14. Germline V gives CDR1 MDHEN, CDR2 SYDVKM. This chain's CDR3 is CASSLVARLAGGHNTDTQYF. The CDR3 DNA follows: TGTGCCAGCAGTTTGGTAGCCCGACTAGCGGGGGGCCACAACACAGATACGCAGTATTTT.

This chain links TRBV5-4 with TRBJ1-1; TRBD1 matches 11 bases. This CDR3 region has 17 residues. The ends lost 0 bases at V and 0 bases at J; junction bases unmatched: 4. CDR1 is SGHNT and CDR2 is YYREEE in the germline V gene (reference sequence). CDR3: CASSLGGQGALNTEAFF. CDR3 sequence (DNA): TGTGCCAGCAGCTTGGGTGGACAGGGGGCTCTGAACACTGAAGCTTTCTTT.

The chain carries TRBV9 and TRBJ2-3, with TRBD2 matching 8 bases. This CDR3 is built from 15 residues. CDR1 is SGDLS, CDR2 YYNGEE, per germline. The V and J ends lost 4 bases and 1 base, in that order; junction bases with no gene match: 5. CDR3 loop: CASSPYGGGTDTQYF. Here the CDR3 DNA reads TGTGCCAGCAGCCCGTACGGGGGGGGCACAGATACGCAGTATTTT.